This T cell receptor (beta chain) was identified during a study of early T cells in non-severe SARS-CoV-2 infection. Study background: Chains from this unsorted whole-blood bulk RNA could not be paired. Findings of the study overall: Reliance on VDJdb matching favored anti-spike CD8 responses; private and CD4 specificities were missed.

The CDR3 length is 17 residues. Germline V gives CDR1 DFQATT, CDR2 SNEGSKA (reference sequence). V shed 2 bases, J shed 1 base, and the junction held 14 bases outside the gene matches. In the case of this clonotype: The antigen remains unidentified.

The protocol attached unique molecular identifiers to individual cDNA molecules. A single record per CDR3 protein comes from TCRdb applying MiXCR to the 5' RACE reads. The sample includes roughly 56,000 distinct CDR3 sequences, 8% to 9% seen only once; the top ten take roughly 4.2%. The chain combines TRBV20-1 with TRBJ2-7; 7 bases are a match to TRBD1. Sequenced: whole blood. The sequence came from an adult who was a healthcare worker with PCR-confirmed SARS-CoV-2 infection or an uninfected control (not recorded which). The CDR3 coding sequence is TGCAGTGCTAGAACGACAGGGCGCTTACTTCCTTCCTACGAGCAGTACTTC. Translating gives CSARTTGRLLPSYEQYF.